This T cell receptor beta chain originates from a study of blood T cell repertoires in COVID-19. On the study more broadly: The samples span acute and convalescent COVID-19 from the United States, Italy and Spain.

The data were produced by immunoSEQ multiplex PCR, yet TCRdb's version contains in-frame clones alone and is incomplete. The sample carries about 480,000 clones, approximately 90% recorded once. The receptor's source is a middle-aged woman who had recovered from COVID-19. Sequences were obtained from PBMCs or T cells enriched from blood (not recorded which).

The CDR3 protein is CSVDRGPVGYTF. The CDR3 DNA reads TGCAGCGTGGACAGGGGGCCGGTAGGCTACACCTTC. V usage is TRBV29-1 and J usage is TRBJ1-2; 11 nucleotides line up with TRBD1. Germline values: CDR1 SQVTM, CDR2 ANQGSEA. This CDR3 comprises 12 residues. V dropped 6 bases and J dropped 8; count of bases not matched to a gene: 5.